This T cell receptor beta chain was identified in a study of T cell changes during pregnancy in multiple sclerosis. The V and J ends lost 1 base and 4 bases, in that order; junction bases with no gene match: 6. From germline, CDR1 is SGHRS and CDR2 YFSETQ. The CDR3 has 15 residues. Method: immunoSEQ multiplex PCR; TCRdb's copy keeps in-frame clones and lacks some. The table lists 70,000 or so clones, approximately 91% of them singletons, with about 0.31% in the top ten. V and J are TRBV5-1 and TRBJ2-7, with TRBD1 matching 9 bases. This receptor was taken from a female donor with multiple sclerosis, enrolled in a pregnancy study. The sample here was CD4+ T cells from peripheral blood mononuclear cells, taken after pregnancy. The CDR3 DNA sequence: TGCGCCAGCAGCTTGAGTACAGGGGGCTGGTACGAGCAGTACTTC. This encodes CASSLSTGGWYEQYF.